Sequencing of this TCR beta chain was carried out in a study of blood T cell repertoires in COVID-19. At the level of the study: Collection of acute and convalescent COVID-19 samples took place in the United States, Italy and Spain. Nucleic acid was either cDNA or gDNA, and it came from T cells, B-cell-depleted T cells, or PBMCs.

The CDR3 sequence is 15 residues long. In germline, CDR1 is LNHDA, CDR2 SQIVND (reference sequence). V was pared by 5 bases and J by 1 base, with 14 bases between. Original handling: Reference gene primer amplification in the assay estimated nucleated cell counts. Assay used: immunoSEQ multiplex PCR; TCRdb lists only in-frame clones, some missing. D and trimming were read from the DNA, whereas the V and J calls and clone size are those reported in that table. Counted here are about 400,000 clones, around 89% occurring once; the ten biggest clones make up 4% to 4.5%. Sequenced material: peripheral blood. The origin of this receptor is a young woman with acute or convalescent COVID-19. The chain is built from TRBV19 and TRBJ1-1, with D unclear. The CDR3 bases are TGTGCCAGTAGTGTGGGCCCCGATGAGAACACTGAAGCTTTCTTT. Its translation is CASSVGPDENTEAFF.